This T cell receptor beta chain was captured in a study of cytomegalovirus exposure and HLA in healthy donors. Study outcomes and limitations: In an earlier analysis, about 87% or about 30%: the productive usage of most TCR beta V segments. The authors enumerated 150 to 200 TCR beta chains as linked to cytomegalovirus.

In germline, CDR1 is SGHKS, CDR2 YYEKEE (reference sequence). The CDR3 is made up of 14 amino acids. V lost 0 bases to trimming and J lost 3 bases; unmatched junction nucleotides: 1. It was with 60 Vbeta and 13 Jbeta primers that the PCR ran. Data came from immunoSEQ multiplex PCR; TCRdb stores just in-frame clones and leaves some out. The data hold 140,000 or so clones, with around 67% observed a single time. Note on this clone: As yet, its antigen is unknown.

This TCR derives from a man between 18 and 29 years old in good health and CMV-seropositive. Source material: PBMCs. The rearrangement joins TRBV5-5 to TRBJ2-7, with 9 bases that match TRBD1. The CDR3 coding sequence is TGTGCCAGCAGCTTGGGGGACAGGGTCTACGAGCAGTACTTC. Amino acids: CASSLGDRVYEQYF.